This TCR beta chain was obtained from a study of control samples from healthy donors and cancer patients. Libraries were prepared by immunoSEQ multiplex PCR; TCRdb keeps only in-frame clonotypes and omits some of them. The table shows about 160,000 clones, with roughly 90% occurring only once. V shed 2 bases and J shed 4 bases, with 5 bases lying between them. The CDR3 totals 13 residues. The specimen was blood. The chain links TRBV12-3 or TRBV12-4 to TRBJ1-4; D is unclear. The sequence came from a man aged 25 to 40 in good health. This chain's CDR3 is CASSLTNNEKLFF. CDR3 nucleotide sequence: TGTGCCAGCAGTTTAACCAATAATGAAAAACTGTTTTTT.